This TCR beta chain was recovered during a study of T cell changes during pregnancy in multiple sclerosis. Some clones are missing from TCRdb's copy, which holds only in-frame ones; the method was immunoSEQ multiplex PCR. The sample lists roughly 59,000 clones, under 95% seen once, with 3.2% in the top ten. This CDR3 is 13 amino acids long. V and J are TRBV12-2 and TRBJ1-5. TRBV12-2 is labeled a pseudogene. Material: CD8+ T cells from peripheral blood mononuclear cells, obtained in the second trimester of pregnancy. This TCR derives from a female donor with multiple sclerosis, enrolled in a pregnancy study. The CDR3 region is CASHSGGCQPQHF. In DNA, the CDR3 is TGTGCAAGTCACTCGGGGGGTTGCCAGCCCCAGCATTTT.